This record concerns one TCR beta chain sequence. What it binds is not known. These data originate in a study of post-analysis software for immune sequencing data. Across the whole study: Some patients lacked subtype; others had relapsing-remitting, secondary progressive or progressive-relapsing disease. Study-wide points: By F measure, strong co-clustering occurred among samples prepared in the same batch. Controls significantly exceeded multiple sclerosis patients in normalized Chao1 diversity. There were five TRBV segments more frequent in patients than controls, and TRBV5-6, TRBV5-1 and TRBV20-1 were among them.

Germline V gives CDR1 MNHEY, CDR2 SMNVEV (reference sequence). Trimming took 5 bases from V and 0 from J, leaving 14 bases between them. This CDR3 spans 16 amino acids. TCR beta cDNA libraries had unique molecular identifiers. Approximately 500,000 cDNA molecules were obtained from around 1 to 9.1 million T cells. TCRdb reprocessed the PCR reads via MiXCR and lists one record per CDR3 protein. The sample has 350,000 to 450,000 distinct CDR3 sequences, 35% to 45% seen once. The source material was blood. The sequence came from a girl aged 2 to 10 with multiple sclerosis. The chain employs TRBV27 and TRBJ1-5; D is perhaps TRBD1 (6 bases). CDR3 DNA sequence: TGTGCCAGCAGTCCGCGACAGGCTAATAGCAATCAGCCCCAGCATTTT. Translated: CASSPRQANSNQPQHF.